This T cell receptor (beta chain) is from a study of T cell responses to AZD1222 COVID-19 vaccine. Notes on the study in general: In the spike-specific TCR repertoire, nearly half reportedly target unmutated variant regions. Repertoire samples came only from after the peak T cell response.

This clone was counted a single time. Its antigen is still unknown. The data were produced by immunoSEQ multiplex PCR, yet TCRdb's version contains in-frame clones alone and is incomplete. The table lists approximately 140,000 clones, around nine tenths of them singletons. V was shortened by 5 bases and J by 5 bases, with 18 bases between the two germline ends. CDR1 LNHDA and CDR2 SQIVND come from the germline V gene (reference sequence). The CDR3 length is 15 residues. This TCR was recovered from an adult in good health. Specimen: peripheral blood, collected on day 0 of AZD1222 vaccination. The chain carries TRBV19 and TRBJ1-1; possible D gene TRBD1, 5 bases. In DNA form, the CDR3 reads TGTGCCAGTAGTCCCGGGACTCCAGGGAGTACTGAAGCTTTCTTT. This sequence encodes CASSPGTPGSTEAFF.